These 14 T cell receptor beta chains were sequenced from one sample in a study of shared clonotypes between healthy human individuals. The assay was immunoSEQ multiplex PCR, and TCRdb's table has in-frame clones only and misses some. This table holds some 500,000 clones, approximately 94% found once. Sequences were obtained from naive CD4+ T cells sorted from blood. Subset specified: CD45RA+ positively selected. Receptors originate from a woman aged 25 to 39 in good health.

On this clone itself: Other nucleotide sequences in the sample specify the same CDR3. This rearrangement joins TRBV7-3 to TRBJ1-1; 7 bases agree with TRBD1. The CDR3 has 13 amino acids. Germline values: CDR1 SGHTA, CDR2 FQGTGA. J gave up 4 bases and V 5 bases, and 4 bases lay outside the gene matches. CDR3 in amino acids: CASSPQGGTEAFF. CDR3 bases: TGTGCCAGCAGCCCCCAGGGGGGCACTGAAGCTTTCTTT.

The CDR3: CAWSLNRAGAGELFF. The CDR3 region has the DNA TGTGCCTGGAGCCTTAACAGGGCAGGGGCCGGGGAGCTGTTTTTT. The rearrangement links TRBV30 to TRBJ2-2, with a tentative D call TRBD1 (6 bases). V lost 3 bases to trimming and J lost 6 bases, with 17 bases between them. The length of the CDR3 is 15 residues. Germline CDR1 and CDR2: GTSNPN and SVGIG (reference sequence).

The count of this clone is one. The J gene is TRBJ2-1, the V gene TRBV19, with a possible D match to TRBD2 (6 bases). From germline, CDR1 is LNHDA and CDR2 SQIVND (reference sequence). V shed 5 bases and J shed 9 bases, with 26 bases lying between them. This CDR3 is 17 amino acids long. The CDR3 DNA follows: TGTGCCAGTAGTCGAACCGGCTTAGGAGGGAGCACAAGTGAGCAGTTCTTC. Translating it yields CASSRTGLGGSTSEQFF.

The genes are TRBV4-1 and TRBJ1-1; 8 bases agree with TRBD1. Germline V gene data show CDR1 as MGHRA and CDR2 as YSYEKL. The trim removed 7 bases at V and 3 bases at J, leaving 10 bases unmatched. The CDR3 length is 15 residues. CDR3 region: CASTQGALSDTEAFF. CDR3 sequence (DNA): TGCGCCAGCACCCAGGGGGCGCTGAGTGACACTGAAGCTTTCTTT.

The rearrangement joins TRBV21-1 to TRBJ1-5; the table gives TRBD1 as D, unverified against the DNA. TRBV21-1 is reported as a pseudogene. The length of the CDR3 is 16 residues. CDR3 in amino acids: CASSKGGRDSNQPQHF. Here the CDR3 DNA reads TGTGCCAGCAGCAAAGGAGGCAGGGATAGCAATCAGCCCCAGCATTTT.

The rearrangement joins TRBV5-1 to TRBJ2-1; TRBD1 aligns across 11 bases. The CDR3 consists of 12 residues. Per germline, CDR1 SGHRS and CDR2 YFSETQ. With 4 bases clipped from V and 15 bases from J, the junction kept 6 bases outside the gene matches. The CDR3 nucleotides read TGCGCCAGCAGCATAGGACAGGGGGCGCCGTTCTTC. The encoded protein is CASSIGQGAPFF. Full variable domain (rest looked up from reference TRBV5-1 and TRBJ2-1): KAGVTQTPRYLIKTRGQQVTLSCSPISGHRSVSWYQQTPGQGLQFLFEYFSETQRNKGNFPGRFSGRQFSNSRSEMNVSTLELGDSALYLCASSIGQGAPFFGPGTRLTVL.

The chain links TRBV7-9 to TRBJ2-5, with a tentative D call TRBD2 (5 bases). CDR1 is SEHNR and CDR2 is FQNEAQ in the germline V gene (reference sequence). The ends were cut back, 4 bases at V and 5 bases at J, with 8 bases in the middle. This CDR3 has 12 amino acids. The CDR3 is CASSSTGETQYF. The CDR3 region has the DNA TGTGCCAGCAGCTCGACGGGGGAGACCCAGTACTTC.

The rearrangement joins TRBV7-6 to TRBJ1-4; tentative D call: TRBD1 (5 bases). V lost 1 base, J lost 7 bases, and 10 bases lay in between. The V gene's germline CDR1 is SGHVS and CDR2 FNYEAQ. This CDR3 is 14 amino acids long. The CDR3 bases are TGTGCCAGCAGCTTAGTCCAGGGAGTTGAAAAACTGTTTTTT. Protein: CASSLVQGVEKLFF. The complete variable domain, with remaining parts taken from reference TRBV7-6 and TRBJ1-4, reads GAGVSQSPRYKVTKRGQDVALRCDPISGHVSLYWYRQALGQGPEFLTYFNYEAQQDKSGLPNDRFSAERPEGSISTLTIQRTEQRDSAMYRCASSLVQGVEKLFFGSGTQLSVL.

The rearrangement joins TRBV10-2 to TRBJ1-3; TRBD1 is a possible D gene (5 bases). In germline, CDR1 is WSHSY, CDR2 SAAADI. The CDR3 runs to 15 residues. V was pared by 6 bases and J by 0 bases, with 12 bases between. CDR3 sequence: CASRGARSSGNTIYF. The CDR3 coding sequence is TGCGCCAGCAGAGGGGCCAGAAGCTCTGGAAACACCATATATTTT.

This sequence joins TRBV27 and TRBJ1-6, with 10 bases lining up with TRBD1. Trimming took 6 bases from V and 6 from J; bases not matched to a gene: 17. The CDR3 runs 19 residues. Looked up from germline, CDR1 is MNHEY and CDR2 is SMNVEV (reference sequence). CDR3 loop: CASSQSSLGTGASNSPLHF. CDR3 in DNA: TGTGCCAGCAGCCAATCTTCGTTAGGGACAGGGGCCTCTAATTCACCCCTCCACTTT.

The rearrangement joins TRBV6-5 to TRBJ1-1; no firm D call. Trimming took off 6 bases at V and 4 bases at J, with 15 bases between the two ends. The CDR3 loop spans 14 amino acids. In germline, CDR1 is MNHEY, CDR2 SVGAGI. Written as DNA, the CDR3 is TGTGCCAGCAGAGAAGAGGGAACGGGCACTGAAGCTTTCTTT. This gives the protein CASREEGTGTEAFF.

CDR3 amino acids: CASSSGTRDLSEQYF. The CDR3 DNA follows: TGCGCCAGCAGCTCCGGGACCAGGGACCTTAGCGAGCAGTACTTC. The chain couples TRBV5-1 to TRBJ2-7; D is possibly TRBD1 or TRBD2 (5 bases each). The CDR3 has 15 amino acids. V lost 3 bases to trimming and J lost 6 bases, with 19 bases between them. The V gene's germline CDR1 is SGHRS and CDR2 YFSETQ.

V gene TRBV23-1 combines with J gene TRBJ2-3; 8 nucleotides match TRBD2. Being an ORF, TRBV23-1 has a function that is uncertain. The CDR3 totals 17 residues. The V and J ends lost 10 bases and 2 bases, in that order; junction bases with no gene match: 17. This CDR3 is CAISSAGVRLYTDTQYF. Here the CDR3 DNA reads TGCGCCATCTCTTCAGCGGGAGTACGTTTATACACAGATACGCAGTATTTT.

Details on this clone: The junction departs from the called germline gene at one end, perhaps through a read error. V usage is TRBV6-1 and J usage is TRBJ2-5, with D possibly being TRBD2 (5 bases). The CDR3 covers 15 residues. Per germline, CDR1 MNHNS and CDR2 SASEGT. The CDR3 region is CASREGGSAEETQYF. The CDR3 DNA is TGTGCCAGCAGGGAAGGTGGATCAGCGGAAGAGACCCAGTACTTC.